These 7 T cell receptor beta chains were sequenced from one sample in a study of cytomegalovirus exposure and HLA in healthy donors (TCRdb year 2017). Library preparation was by the immunoSEQ multiplex PCR assay. The multiplex PCR relied on a mix of 60 forward primers for TCR Vbeta segments and 13 reverse primers for TCR Jbeta segments. TCRdb took this table from immuneACCESS and kept in-frame rearrangements with V and J called. Such tables lack part of the clones; where checked against another copy, unresolved V genes explain under half of the gap, and the rest is unexplained. The table for this sample lists around 150,000 clones; roughly two thirds of them were counted only once. The ten largest clonotypes hold approximately 2.8% of the sample. The sequencing input was PBMCs. All receptors derive from a woman in her twenties or thirties in good health and CMV-seronegative.

This chain links TRBV4-3 with TRBJ2-5; TRBD1 matches at 7 bases. V trimming: 3 bases; J trimming: 1 base; junction bases outside the gene matches: 5. The CDR3 runs 15 residues. Looked up from germline, CDR1 is LGHNA and CDR2 is YSLEER. CDR3 in amino acids: CASSQHRDSQETQYF. Here the CDR3 DNA reads TGCGCCAGCAGCCAGCACCGGGACAGCCAAGAGACCCAGTACTTC.

This clone was picked up one time. V is TRBV4-1 and J is TRBJ1-2, with 7 bases identical to TRBD1. The V gene end was trimmed by 4 bases and the J gene end by 5 bases; junction bases not matched to a gene: 1. Germline-derived CDR1 and CDR2 are MGHRA and YSYEKL. The CDR3 consists of 12 residues. The CDR3 DNA reads TGCGCCAGCAGCCTGACAGGGTATGGCTACACCTTC. It yields the protein CASSLTGYGYTF.

The table lists this clone with a few counts. The chain links TRBV14 to TRBJ1-2, with TRBD1 matching over 7 bases. Germline trimming cut 3 bases from V and 5 bases from J; bases unmatched to any gene: 3. This CDR3 has 13 residues. Germline CDR1 SGHDN, CDR2 FVKESK. The CDR3 nucleotides read TGTGCCAGCAGCCAGGGACAGAAATATGGCTACACCTTC. Its translation: CASSQGQKYGYTF.

The V gene is TRBV7-9, the J gene TRBJ1-1; 7 bases agree with TRBD1. In germline, CDR1 is SEHNR, CDR2 FQNEAQ (reference sequence). The junction had 3 bases not matched to a gene; V was cut back by 4 bases and J by 4 bases. This CDR3 region has 13 residues. The CDR3 spells CASSSEGATEAFF. CDR3 nucleotide sequence: TGTGCCAGCAGCTCGGAGGGGGCCACTGAAGCTTTCTTT.

V gene TRBV9 combines with J gene TRBJ2-2, with a possible D match to TRBD1 (5 bases). CDR3 length equals 16 residues. V was trimmed by 3 bases and J by 0 bases, leaving 12 bases between them. The germline gives CDR1 SGDLS, CDR2 YYNGEE. The CDR3 nucleotides are TGTGCCAGCAGCGGAGGAAGGGGTACGAACACCGGGGAGCTGTTTTTT. Protein: CASSGGRGTNTGELFF.

A few counts support this clone. The chain couples TRBV4-1 to TRBJ2-1; TRBD1 is a possible D gene (6 bases). The germline V and J ends were trimmed by 5 bases and 6 bases, with 20 bases remaining between them. The CDR3 is 16 residues long. Germline CDR1 reads MGHRA; CDR2 reads YSYEKL. The CDR3 DNA follows: TGCGCCAGCAGCACAGAACCCTTCACAGGGATCAATGAGCAGTTCTTC. Translating it yields CASSTEPFTGINEQFF.

This sequence joins TRBV7-9 and TRBJ1-1, with D unclear. V was cut by 1 base and J by 7 bases, with 13 bases left in between. CDR1 is SEHNR and CDR2 is FQNEAQ in the germline V gene (reference sequence). The CDR3 covers 14 residues. CDR3 loop: CASSLGRGRDEAFF. CDR3 coding DNA: TGTGCCAGCAGCTTAGGCCGGGGTCGGGATGAAGCTTTCTTT.